This T cell receptor beta chain was captured in a study of T cell repertoires in cytomegalovirus infection. Study at large: Public signatures in TCR beta pointed to CMV infection and matching HLA type. Findings and limits, study-wide: Public TCR beta family frequency separated CMV-and-HLA carriers, including in an independent cohort. The ex vivo response was dominated by HLA-C-restricted CMV-specific TCR beta clonotypes.

Each CDR3 protein gets one entry after TCRdb re-called the reads with MiXCR. The sample includes 350,000 to 500,000 distinct CDR3 sequences, 25% to 40% of them seen just once. As regards this clonotype: Its matching antigen is unknown.

The germline V gene has CDR1 SGHDT and CDR2 YYEEEE. The CDR3 is 15 residues long. Trimming shortened V by 1 base and J by 5 bases, and 15 bases separated the two germline ends. This chain joins TRBV5-6 and TRBJ1-1; D ambiguous. The sequenced material came from PBMCs. This clonotype was obtained from a human donor in good health (CMV status not recorded). Some clones in this sample may be carry-over from other donors' samples. The CDR3 nucleotides are TGTGCCAGCAGCTTGAGGCAGGTTAGGAGGACTGAAGCTTTCTTT. This codes for CASSLRQVRRTEAFF.